This T cell receptor (beta chain) was sequenced in a study of T cells in localized non-small cell lung cancer. Study-level results: A median approximately 57 of the top 100 tumor clones appeared in adjacent lung. Sequencing involved a lone tumor region, leaving heterogeneity possible. Among the tissues sampled, uninvolved adjacent lung had the highest T cell clonality, above tumor. Higher adjacent-lung clonality was associated with shorter survival.

The repertoire was sequenced with immunoSEQ multiplex PCR; TCRdb's copy has only in-frame clones and lacks some. Here the sample spans tens of thousands of clones, 86% being singletons. This CDR3 is 15 amino acids long. V lost 7 bases to trimming and J lost 3 bases; unmatched junction nucleotides: 9. CDR1 and CDR2 (germline): MNHEY, SVGAGI. To note about this clone: The antigen remains unidentified.

The chain employs TRBV6-5 and TRBJ2-7; 10 nucleotides match TRBD2. Sequenced material: peripheral blood, taken before any cancer treatment. The TCR originated in a woman aged 40 to 75 with stage I lung adenocarcinoma. Here the CDR3 DNA reads TGTGCCAGCACCGACTTAGCGGGGGGTGGCTACGAGCAGTACTTC. Translated: CASTDLAGGGYEQYF.